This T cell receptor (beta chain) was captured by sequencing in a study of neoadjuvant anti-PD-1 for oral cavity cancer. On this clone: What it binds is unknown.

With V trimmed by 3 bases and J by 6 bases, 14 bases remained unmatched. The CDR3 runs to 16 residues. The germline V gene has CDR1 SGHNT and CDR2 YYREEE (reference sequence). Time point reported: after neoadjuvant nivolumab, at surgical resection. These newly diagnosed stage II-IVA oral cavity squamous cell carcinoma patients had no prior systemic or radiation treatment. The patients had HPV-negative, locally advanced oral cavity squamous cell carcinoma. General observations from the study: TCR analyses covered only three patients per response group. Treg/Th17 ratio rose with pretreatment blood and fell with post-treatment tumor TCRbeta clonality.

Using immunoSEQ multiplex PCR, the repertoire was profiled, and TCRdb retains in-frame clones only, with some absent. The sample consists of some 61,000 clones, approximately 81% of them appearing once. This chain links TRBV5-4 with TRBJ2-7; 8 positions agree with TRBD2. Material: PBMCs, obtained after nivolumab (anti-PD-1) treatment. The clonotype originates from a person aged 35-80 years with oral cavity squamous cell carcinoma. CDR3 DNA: TGTGCCAGCAGCTCAGTTATGGTCCGGGGGGGAATCGAGCAGTACTTC. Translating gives CASSSVMVRGGIEQYF.